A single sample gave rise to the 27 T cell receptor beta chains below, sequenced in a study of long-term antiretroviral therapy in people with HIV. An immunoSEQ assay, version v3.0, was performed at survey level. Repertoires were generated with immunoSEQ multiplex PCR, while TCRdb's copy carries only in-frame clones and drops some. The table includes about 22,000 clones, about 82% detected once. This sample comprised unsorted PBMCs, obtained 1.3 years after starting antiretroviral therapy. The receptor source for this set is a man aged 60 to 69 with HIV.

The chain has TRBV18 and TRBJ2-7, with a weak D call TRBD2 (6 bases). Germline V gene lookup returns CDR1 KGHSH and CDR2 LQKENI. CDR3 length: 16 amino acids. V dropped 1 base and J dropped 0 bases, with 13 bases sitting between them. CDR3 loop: CASSPLGGTDSYEQYF. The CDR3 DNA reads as TGTGCCAGCTCACCACTTGGAGGGACTGACTCCTACGAGCAGTACTTC.

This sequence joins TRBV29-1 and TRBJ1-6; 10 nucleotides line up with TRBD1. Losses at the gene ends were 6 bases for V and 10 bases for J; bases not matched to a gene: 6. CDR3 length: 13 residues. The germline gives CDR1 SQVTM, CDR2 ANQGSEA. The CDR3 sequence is CSVAGDRGSPLHF. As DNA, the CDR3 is TGCAGCGTCGCCGGGGACAGGGGATCACCCCTCCACTTT.

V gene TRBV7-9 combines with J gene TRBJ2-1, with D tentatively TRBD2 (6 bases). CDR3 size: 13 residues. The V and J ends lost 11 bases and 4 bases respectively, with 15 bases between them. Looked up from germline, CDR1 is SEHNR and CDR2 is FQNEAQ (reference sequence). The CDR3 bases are TGTGCCGTAAGCACCCGGGGGTACAATGAGCAGTTCTTC. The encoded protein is CAVSTRGYNEQFF.

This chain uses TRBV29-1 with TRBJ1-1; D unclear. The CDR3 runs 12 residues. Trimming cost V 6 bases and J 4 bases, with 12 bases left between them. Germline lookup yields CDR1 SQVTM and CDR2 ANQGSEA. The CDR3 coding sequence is TGCAGCGTATCCGGGAGAATCACTGAAGCTTTCTTT. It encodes CSVSGRITEAFF.

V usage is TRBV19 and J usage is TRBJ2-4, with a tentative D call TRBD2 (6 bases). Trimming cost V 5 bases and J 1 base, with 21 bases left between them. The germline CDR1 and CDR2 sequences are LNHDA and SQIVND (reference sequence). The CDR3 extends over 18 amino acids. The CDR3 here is CASSSRGVGGIAKNIQYF. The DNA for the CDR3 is TGTGCCAGTAGTTCTCGAGGCGTAGGAGGGATTGCCAAAAACATTCAGTACTTC.

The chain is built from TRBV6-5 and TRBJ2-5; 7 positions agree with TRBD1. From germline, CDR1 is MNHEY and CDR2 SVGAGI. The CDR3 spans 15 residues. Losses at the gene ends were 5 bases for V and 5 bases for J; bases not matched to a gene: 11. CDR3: CASSRGQRHAETQYF. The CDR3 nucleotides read TGTGCCAGCAGTAGGGGACAGCGGCACGCGGAGACCCAGTACTTC.

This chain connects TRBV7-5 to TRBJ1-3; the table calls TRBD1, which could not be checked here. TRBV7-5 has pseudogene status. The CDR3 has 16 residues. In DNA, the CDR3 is TGTGCCAGAAGATTCGCCCGGCGGGACAGGGAGAACACCATATATTTT. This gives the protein CARRFARRDRENTIYF.

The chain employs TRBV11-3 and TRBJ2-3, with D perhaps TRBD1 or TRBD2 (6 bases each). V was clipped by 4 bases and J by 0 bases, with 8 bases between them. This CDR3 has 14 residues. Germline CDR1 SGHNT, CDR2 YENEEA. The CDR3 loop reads CASSSGASTDTQYF. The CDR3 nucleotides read TGTGCCAGCAGCTCGGGGGCTAGCACAGATACGCAGTATTTT.

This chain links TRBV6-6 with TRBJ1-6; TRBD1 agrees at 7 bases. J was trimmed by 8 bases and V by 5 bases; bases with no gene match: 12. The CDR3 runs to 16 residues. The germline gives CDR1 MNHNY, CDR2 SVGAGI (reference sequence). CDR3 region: CASSGTPQGVHSPLHF. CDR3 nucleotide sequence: TGTGCCAGCAGTGGGACGCCCCAGGGGGTACATTCACCCCTCCACTTT.

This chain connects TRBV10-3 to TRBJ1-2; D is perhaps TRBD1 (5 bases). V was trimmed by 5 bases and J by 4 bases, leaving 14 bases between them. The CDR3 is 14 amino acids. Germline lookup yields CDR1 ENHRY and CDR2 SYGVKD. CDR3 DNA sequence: TGTGCCATCAGTTCAAACCAGGGAGGCTATGGCTACACCTTC. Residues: CAISSNQGGYGYTF.

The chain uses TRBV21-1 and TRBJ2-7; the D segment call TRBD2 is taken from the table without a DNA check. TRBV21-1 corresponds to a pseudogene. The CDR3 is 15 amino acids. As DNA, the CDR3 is TGTGCCAGCAGCACCAAAAGCGGGAGCTCCTACGAGCAGTACTTC. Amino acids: CASSTKSGSSYEQYF.

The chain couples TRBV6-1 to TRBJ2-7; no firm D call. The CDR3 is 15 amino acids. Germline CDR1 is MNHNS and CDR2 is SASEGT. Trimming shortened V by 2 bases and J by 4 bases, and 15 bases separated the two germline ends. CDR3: CASSEREIPIYEQYF. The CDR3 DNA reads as TGTGCCAGCAGTGAAAGGGAAATTCCCATATACGAGCAGTACTTC.

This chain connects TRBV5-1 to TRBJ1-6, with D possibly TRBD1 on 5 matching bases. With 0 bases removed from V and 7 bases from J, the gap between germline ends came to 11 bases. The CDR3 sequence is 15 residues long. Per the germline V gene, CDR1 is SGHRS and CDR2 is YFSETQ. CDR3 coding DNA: TGCGCCAGCAGCTTGGAGTGGGGGGGGAATTCACCCCTCCACTTT. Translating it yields CASSLEWGGNSPLHF.

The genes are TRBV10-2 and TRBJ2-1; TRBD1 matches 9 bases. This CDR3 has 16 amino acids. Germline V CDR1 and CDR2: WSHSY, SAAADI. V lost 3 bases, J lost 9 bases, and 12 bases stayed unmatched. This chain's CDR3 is CASSDPGTGIIGEQFF. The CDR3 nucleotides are TGCGCCAGCAGTGACCCCGGGACAGGGATCATTGGTGAGCAGTTCTTC.

The CDR3 loop is CASRAFTDTQYF. Written as DNA, the CDR3 is TGTGCCAGCAGAGCGTTCACAGATACGCAGTATTTT. The chain links TRBV7-2 to TRBJ2-3; D ambiguous. Trimming cost V 6 bases and J 2 bases, with 6 bases left between them. The CDR3 is 12 residues long. The germline V gene has CDR1 SGHTA and CDR2 FQGNSA.

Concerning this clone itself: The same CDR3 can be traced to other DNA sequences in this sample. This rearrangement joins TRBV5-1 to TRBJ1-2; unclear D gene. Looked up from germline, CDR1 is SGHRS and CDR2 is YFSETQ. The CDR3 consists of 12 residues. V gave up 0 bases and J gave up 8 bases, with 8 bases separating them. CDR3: CASSLEGWGYTF. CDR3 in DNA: TGCGCCAGCAGCTTGGAGGGTTGGGGCTACACCTTC.

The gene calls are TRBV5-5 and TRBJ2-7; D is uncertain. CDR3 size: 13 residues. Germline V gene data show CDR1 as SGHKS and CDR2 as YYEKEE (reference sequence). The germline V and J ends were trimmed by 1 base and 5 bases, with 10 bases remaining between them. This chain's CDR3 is CASSLTLMDEQYF. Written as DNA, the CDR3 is TGTGCCAGCAGCTTGACTCTAATGGACGAGCAGTACTTC.

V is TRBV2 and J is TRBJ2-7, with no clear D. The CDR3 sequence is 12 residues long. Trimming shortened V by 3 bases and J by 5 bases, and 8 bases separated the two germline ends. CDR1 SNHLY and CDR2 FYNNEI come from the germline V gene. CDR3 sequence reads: CASSEGWHEQYF. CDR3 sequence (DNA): TGTGCCAGCAGTGAGGGTTGGCACGAGCAGTACTTC.

CDR3 region: CASNPVPGRRYEQYF. The CDR3 nucleotides are TGTGCCAGCAACCCCGTACCGGGGCGGAGGTACGAGCAGTACTTC. The chain couples TRBV7-2 to TRBJ2-7; D could derive from TRBD1 or TRBD2 (5 bases each). Trimming stripped 7 bases from V and 4 bases from J, with 20 bases between. Per germline, CDR1 SGHTA and CDR2 FQGNSA. The CDR3 spans 15 residues.

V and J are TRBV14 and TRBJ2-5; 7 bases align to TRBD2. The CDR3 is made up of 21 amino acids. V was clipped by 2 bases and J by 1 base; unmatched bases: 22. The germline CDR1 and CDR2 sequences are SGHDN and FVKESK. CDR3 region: CASSQLPISPWGGLLQETQYF. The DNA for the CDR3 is TGTGCCAGCAGCCAACTACCAATCTCCCCGTGGGGGGGTCTTCTCCAAGAGACCCAGTACTTC.

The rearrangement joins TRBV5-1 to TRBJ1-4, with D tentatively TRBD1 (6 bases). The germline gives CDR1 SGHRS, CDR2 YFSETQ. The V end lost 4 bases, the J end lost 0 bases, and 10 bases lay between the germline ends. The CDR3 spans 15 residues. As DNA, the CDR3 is TGCGCCAGCAGCGCCGACAGGTCAACTAATGAAAAACTGTTTTTT. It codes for CASSADRSTNEKLFF.

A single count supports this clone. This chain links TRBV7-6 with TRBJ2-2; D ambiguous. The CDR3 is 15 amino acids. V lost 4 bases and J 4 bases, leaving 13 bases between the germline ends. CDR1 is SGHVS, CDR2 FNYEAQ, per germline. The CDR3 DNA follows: TGTGCCAGCAGCTCACCTGGACCCGGCACCGGGGAGCTGTTTTTT. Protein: CASSSPGPGTGELFF. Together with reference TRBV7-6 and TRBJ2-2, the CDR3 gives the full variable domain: GAGVSQSPRYKVTKRGQDVALRCDPISGHVSLYWYRQALGQGPEFLTYFNYEAQQDKSGLPNDRFSAERPEGSISTLTIQRTEQRDSAMYRCASSSPGPGTGELFFGEGSRLTVL.

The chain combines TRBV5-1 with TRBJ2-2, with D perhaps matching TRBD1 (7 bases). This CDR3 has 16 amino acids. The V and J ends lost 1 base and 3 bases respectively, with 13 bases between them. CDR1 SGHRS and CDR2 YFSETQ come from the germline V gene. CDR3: CASSLQGGRDTGELFF. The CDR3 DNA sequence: TGCGCCAGCAGCTTGCAGGGGGGACGCGACACCGGGGAGCTGTTTTTT. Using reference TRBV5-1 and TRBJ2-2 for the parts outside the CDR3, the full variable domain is KAGVTQTPRYLIKTRGQQVTLSCSPISGHRSVSWYQQTPGQGLQFLFEYFSETQRNKGNFPGRFSGRQFSNSRSEMNVSTLELGDSALYLCASSLQGGRDTGELFFGEGSRLTVL.

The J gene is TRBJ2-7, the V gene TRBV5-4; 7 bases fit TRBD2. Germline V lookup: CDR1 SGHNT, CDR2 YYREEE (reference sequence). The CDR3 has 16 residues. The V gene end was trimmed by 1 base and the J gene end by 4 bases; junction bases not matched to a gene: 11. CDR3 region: CASSLLGRGSGYEQYF. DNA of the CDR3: TGTGCCAGCAGCTTGTTGGGTCGCGGGAGCGGGTACGAGCAGTACTTC.

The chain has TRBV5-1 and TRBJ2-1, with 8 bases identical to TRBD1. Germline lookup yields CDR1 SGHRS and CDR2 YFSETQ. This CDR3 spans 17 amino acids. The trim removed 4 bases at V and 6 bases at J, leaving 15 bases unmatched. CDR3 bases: TGCGCCAGCAGCCTGAGGACCGTGACAGGGGCTGCCAATGAGCAGTTCTTC. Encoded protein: CASSLRTVTGAANEQFF.

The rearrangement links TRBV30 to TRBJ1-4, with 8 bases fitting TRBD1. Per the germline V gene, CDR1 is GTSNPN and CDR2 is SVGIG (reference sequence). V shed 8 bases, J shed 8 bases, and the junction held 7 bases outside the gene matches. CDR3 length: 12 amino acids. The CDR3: CARTGYGEKLFF. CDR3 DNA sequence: TGTGCCAGGACAGGGTACGGGGAAAAACTGTTTTTT.

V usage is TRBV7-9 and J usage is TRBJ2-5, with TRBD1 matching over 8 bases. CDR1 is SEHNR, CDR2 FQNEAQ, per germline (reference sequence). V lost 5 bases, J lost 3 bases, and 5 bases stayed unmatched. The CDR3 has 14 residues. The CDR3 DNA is TGTGCCAGCAGCCTAAAGACAGGGGAAGAGACCCAGTACTTC. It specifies CASSLKTGEETQYF. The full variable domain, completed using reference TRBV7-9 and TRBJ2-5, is DTGVSQNPRHKITKRGQNVTFRCDPISEHNRLYWYRQTLGQGPEFLTYFQNEAQLEKSRLLSDRFSAERPKGSFSTLEIQRTEQGDSAMYLCASSLKTGEETQYFGPGTRLLVL.